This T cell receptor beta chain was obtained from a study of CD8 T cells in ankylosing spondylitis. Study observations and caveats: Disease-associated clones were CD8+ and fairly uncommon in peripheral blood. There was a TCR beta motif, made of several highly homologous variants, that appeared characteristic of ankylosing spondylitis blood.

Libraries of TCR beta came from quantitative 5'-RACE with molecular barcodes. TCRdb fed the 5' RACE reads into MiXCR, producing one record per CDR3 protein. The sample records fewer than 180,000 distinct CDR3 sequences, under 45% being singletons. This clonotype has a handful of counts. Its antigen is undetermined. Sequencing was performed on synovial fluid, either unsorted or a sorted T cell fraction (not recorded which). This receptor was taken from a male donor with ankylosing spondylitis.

CDR3 protein: CASGPAVLAPDNEQFF. In DNA, the CDR3 is TGTGCCAGCGGTCCCGCCGTACTAGCGCCCGACAATGAGCAGTTCTTC. The chain uses TRBV12-3 or TRBV12-4 and TRBJ2-1; 7 bases match TRBD2. Germline trimming cut 8 bases from V and 5 bases from J; bases unmatched to any gene: 15. The CDR3 extends over 16 amino acids.